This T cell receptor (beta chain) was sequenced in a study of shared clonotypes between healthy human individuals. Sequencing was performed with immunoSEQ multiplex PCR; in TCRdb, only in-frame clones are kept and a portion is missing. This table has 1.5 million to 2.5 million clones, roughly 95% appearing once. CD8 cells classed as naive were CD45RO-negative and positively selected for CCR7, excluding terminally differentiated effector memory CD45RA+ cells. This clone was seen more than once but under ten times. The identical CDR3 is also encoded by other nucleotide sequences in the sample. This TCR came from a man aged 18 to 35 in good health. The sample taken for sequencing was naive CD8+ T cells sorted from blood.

CDR3 in amino acids: CASSYSGGDTEAFF. The CDR3 coding sequence is TGTGCCAGCAGTTACTCGGGGGGTGACACTGAAGCTTTCTTT. The V call is TRBV6-6, the J call TRBJ1-1, with D perhaps matching TRBD1 (5 bases). Germline lookup yields CDR1 MNHNY and CDR2 SVGAGI (reference sequence). This CDR3 contains 14 residues. V was trimmed by 0 bases and J by 3 bases, leaving 8 bases between them.